This T cell receptor beta chain is from a study of cytomegalovirus exposure and HLA in healthy donors. Study conclusions and caveats: In the analysis, some V segments, TRBV6-2 and TRBV6-3 included, were excluded as indistinguishable.

Researchers ran the PCR with 60 Vbeta and 13 Jbeta primers. Method: immunoSEQ multiplex PCR; TCRdb's copy keeps in-frame clones and lacks some. The table lists some 150,000 clones, approximately 87% of them singletons. A note on this clone: What it binds is unknown.

Germline V gene lookup returns CDR1 MNHEY and CDR2 SMNVEV (reference sequence). The CDR3 is made up of 14 amino acids. V shed 5 bases and J shed 8 bases, with 13 bases lying between them. The clonotype was recovered from a man aged 40-49 years in good health and CMV-seronegative. Sequenced material: PBMCs. The rearrangement links TRBV27 to TRBJ1-6, with D maybe TRBD1 (5 bases). The CDR3 loop is CASSASRDYSPLHF. The CDR3 DNA follows: TGTGCCAGCAGTGCAAGCCGGGACTATTCACCCCTCCACTTT.